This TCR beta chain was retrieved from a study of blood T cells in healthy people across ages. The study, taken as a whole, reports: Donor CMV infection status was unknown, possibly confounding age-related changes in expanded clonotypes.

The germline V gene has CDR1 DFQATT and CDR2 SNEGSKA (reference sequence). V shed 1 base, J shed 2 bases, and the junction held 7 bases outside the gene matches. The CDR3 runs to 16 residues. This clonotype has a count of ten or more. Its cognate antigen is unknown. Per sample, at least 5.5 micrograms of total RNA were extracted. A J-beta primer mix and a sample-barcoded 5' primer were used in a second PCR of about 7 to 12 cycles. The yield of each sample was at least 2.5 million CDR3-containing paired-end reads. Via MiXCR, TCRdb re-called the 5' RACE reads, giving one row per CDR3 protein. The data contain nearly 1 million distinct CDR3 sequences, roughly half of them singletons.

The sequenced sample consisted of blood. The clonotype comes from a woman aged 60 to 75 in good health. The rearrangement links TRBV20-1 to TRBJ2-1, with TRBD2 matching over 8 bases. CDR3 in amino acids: CSARGERGIAYNEQFF. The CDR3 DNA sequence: TGCAGTGCTAGAGGGGAGCGGGGGATCGCCTACAATGAGCAGTTCTTC.